The sequence of this T cell receptor (beta chain) was determined in a study of T cell responses to AZD1222 COVID-19 vaccine. Study outcomes and limitations: When two AZD1222 doses had been given, Spike-specific TCR breadth and depth rose.

This clone was found once. Its specificity is not known. V lost 0 bases and J lost 3, with 16 bases in between. The CDR3 sequence is 17 residues long. Germline CDR1 reads SGDLS; CDR2 reads YYNGEE. TCRdb keeps only in-frame clones here, not all; method: immunoSEQ multiplex PCR. The table records roughly 120,000 clones, roughly 89% of them present only once. This sequence joins TRBV9 and TRBJ1-3; no firm D call. The specimen was peripheral blood, collected on day 0 of AZD1222 vaccination. The clonotype comes from an adult in good health. The CDR3 DNA follows: TGTGCCAGCAGCGTAGATTCTGAGGGCGCCAGTGGAAACACCATATATTTT. This encodes CASSVDSEGASGNTIYF.